Sequencing of this T cell receptor beta chain was carried out in a study of beta chain features in type 1 diabetes. Study-wide context: Sorted cells numbering roughly 100,000,000 were examined across all samples.

J lost 16 bases, V lost 5 bases, and 8 bases had no gene match. Germline V gene data show CDR1 as MNHEY and CDR2 as SMNVEV (reference sequence). This CDR3 has 11 residues. Isolated RNA was reverse transcribed in full, so expressed TCRB transcripts were sequenced. The protocol was immunoSEQ multiplex PCR, while the TCRdb copy is restricted to in-frame clones and leaves out a portion. This table holds a few hundred thousand clones, 16% found once. In regard to this clone: As yet, its antigen is unknown.

Study results and limitations: In every one of the four CD4+ subsets, TCRB CDR3s were moderately but significantly shorter in Type 1 diabetes patients.

V usage is TRBV27 and J usage is TRBJ2-1; 7 nucleotides line up with TRBD1. Sequencing was carried out using naive CD4+ T cells from blood. The source of this sequence is a man younger than 40 with type 1 diabetes. The CDR3 loop reads CASSLLGQEFF. The CDR3 DNA reads TGTGCCAGCAGTCTTCTCGGACAGGAATTCTTC.